This TCR beta chain was sequenced in a study of blood T cell repertoires in COVID-19. Profiled with immunoSEQ multiplex PCR; TCRdb holds only in-frame clones, not every one. Found here are 250,000 or so clones, 70% to 90% of them singletons; the top ten hold around 1.5%. This receptor was obtained from a man older than 75 with acute or convalescent COVID-19. Material for sequencing was peripheral blood.

DNA for the CDR3: TGTGCCAGTAGTCCTCTCCAGGGTGGTCAGCCCCAGCATTTT. Protein: CASSPLQGGQPQHF. The rearrangement uses TRBV19 and TRBJ1-5; a weak D match, TRBD1 (5 bases). This CDR3 has 14 residues. The V end lost 5 bases, the J end lost 6 bases, and 14 bases lay between the germline ends. CDR1 LNHDA and CDR2 SQIVND come from the germline V gene (reference sequence).